Sequencing of this T cell receptor beta chain was carried out in a study of blood T cell repertoires in COVID-19. Using immunoSEQ multiplex PCR, the repertoire was profiled, and TCRdb retains in-frame clones only, with some absent. Altogether 64,000 or so clones are present, less than 85% being singletons, with the ten largest covering 8.5% to 10%. The TCR sequence derives from a human donor in a cohort sampled during active COVID-19. Sequencing was performed on peripheral blood.

Here the CDR3 reads CASSNPADRMSRPSDTQYF. CDR3 sequence (DNA): TGTGCCAGCAGCAATCCCGCGGACAGGATGAGTCGACCGTCGGATACGCAGTATTTT. This chain links TRBV11-3 with TRBJ2-3, with TRBD1 matching over 7 bases. CDR1 and CDR2 from the germline V gene are SGHNT and YENEEA. After removal of 5 bases from V and 6 bases from J, the junction contained 23 bases not matched to a gene. This CDR3 has 19 amino acids.